The present T cell receptor (beta chain) was sequenced within a study of shared clonotypes between healthy human individuals (dated by TCRdb to 2020 to 2021). Background for the entire study: The cohort included a few men and a couple of women between 18 and 49 years of age. For each donor, three plates each were used for CD4 naive and CD4 memory, two plates were used for CD8 naive, and one plate was used for CD8 memory. Blood TCR repertoires of several healthy adults were deeply sequenced to estimate repertoire size and the extent of clonotype sharing between individuals. Libraries were prepared and TCR repertoires were sequenced by different laboratories using diverse techniques, in order to increase sequencing depth and limit assay-specific biases. Between about 0.8 and 9 billion PBMCs per donor were obtained by leukapheresis. The investigation overall reported the following: Higher generation probabilities were observed for clonotypes shared by all four sorted-subset donors than for non-shared clonotypes. Even with the large sequencing depth, rarefaction of the sorted-subset datasets indicated that sequencing was incomplete. Pairwise subsampling indicated that sequencing depth was expected to affect the degree of clonotype sharing among donors. Naive subsets generally had larger estimated clonotype richness than memory subsets did. Sampling was restricted to blood, and TCR repertoires in tissue are likely to differ from TCR repertoires in blood. Because the study included a small number of donors, the genetic and exposure-history diversity represented was limited. Roughly 5% of naive CD4, 3.5% of naive CD8, 2% to 2.5% of memory CD4, and 0.35% to 0.5% of memory CD8 clonotypes were shared across four donors.

TCR CDR3 regions were amplified from genomic DNA by multiplex PCR using the deep immunoSEQ assay. Extracted genomic DNA from each cell subset was distributed evenly across all wells of several immunoSEQ 96-well plates, and each plate was treated as a replicate. For sorted subsets, each replicate PCR was loaded with 150 to 250 ng genomic DNA, equivalent to approximately 27,000 T cell genomes. Purified libraries were measured with a Qubit 3.0 fluorometer, size-checked on a Bioanalyzer 2100, and measured again with the KAPA Library Quantification kit. A separate single-read 150-cycle Illumina NextSeq 550 flow cell was used to sequence each immunoSEQ 96-well plate. The paper's data handling went like this. Because the immunoSEQ output held only junctional sequences and lacked quality scores, the filtering could not match the filtering applied to full-length reads. To assign V/J genes and CDR3, sequences were annotated against IMGT germline references using PyIR, a Python wrapper for IgBLAST v1.9. Any read was removed if the V/J assignment was weak (E-value above 1e-6), the CDR3 was missing, or the read contained stop codons, out-of-frame junctions, or ambiguous translated residues. V3J clonotypes were defined as sequences sharing the same inferred V gene, J gene, and CDR3 amino acid sequence. To compute the percentage overlap between repertoires, the number of shared unique clonotypes was divided by the size of the smaller repertoire. Richness of each repertoire was evaluated using RTK rarefaction, the Chao1 estimator, and Recon v2.1 estimates of unobserved clonotypes. Generation probabilities for all TCRbeta clonotypes obtained by the gDNA method from four donors were computed using OLGA. The immuneACCESS repertoire file appears here via TCRdb, limited to in-frame rearrangements. These files lack a portion of the clones; in checked studies, under half of the deficit traces to unresolved V genes, and the cause of the others is not known. D and trimming were read from the DNA, whereas the V and J calls and clone size are those reported in that table. The sample table lists roughly 2.5 million clones, approximately 90% of them with a count of one. About 0.13% of the sample rests with the top ten.

Measured from the cysteine to the phenylalanine, the CDR3 is 13 residues long. Just the 39-base CDR3 DNA is kept, in frame starting at base 1. The germline V gene gives CDR1 as SGHRS and CDR2 as YFSETQ. The junction shows trimming of 2 bases on V and 7 bases on J, plus 11 bases between the germline ends. On this clone itself: Which antigen it targets is not known. No per-base quality is available; no much larger clone lies one base away.

The donors were healthy, HIV-negative adults who had no recently reported acute infections or vaccinations. All donors were Caucasian adults living in Nashville, Tennessee, USA. CD4+ T cells were enriched by magnetic negative selection, after which naive cells were positively selected on CD45RA and the negative fraction was taken as the memory subset. After blood collection by leukapheresis, PBMCs were isolated using Ficoll-Histopaque density gradient centrifugation and then cryopreserved in the vapor phase of liquid nitrogen. Purity and quantity of every magnetically sorted T cell population were checked by analytical flow cytometry. From each sorted fraction, genomic DNA was isolated and quantified by UV absorbance on a Nanodrop 2000c.

The sequencing input was naive CD4+ T cells sorted from blood. The sample's cell subset or site label, decoded: CD45RA+ positively selected. The V gene is TRBV5-1 and the J gene is TRBJ2-3; TRBD2 is perhaps the D gene, given 5 matching bases. This TCR came from a man between 18 and 35 years old in good health. Read as DNA, the sequence is TGCGCCAGCAGCTTAGACTCGGGAAATACGCAGTATTTT. It specifies CASSLDSGNTQYF.